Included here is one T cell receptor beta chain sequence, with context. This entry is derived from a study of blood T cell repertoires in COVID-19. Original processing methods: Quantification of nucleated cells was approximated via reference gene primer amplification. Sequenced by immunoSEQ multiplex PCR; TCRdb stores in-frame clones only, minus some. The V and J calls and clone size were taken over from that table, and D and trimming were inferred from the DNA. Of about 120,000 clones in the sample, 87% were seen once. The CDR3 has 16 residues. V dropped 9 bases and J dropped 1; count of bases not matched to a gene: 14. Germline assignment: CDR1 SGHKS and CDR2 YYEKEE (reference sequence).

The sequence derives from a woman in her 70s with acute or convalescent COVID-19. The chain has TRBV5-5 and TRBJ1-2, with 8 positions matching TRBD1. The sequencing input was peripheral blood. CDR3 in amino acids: CATSSSGTGFNYGYTF. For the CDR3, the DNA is TGTGCCACCTCATCATCCGGGACAGGTTTTAACTATGGCTACACCTTC.